The 18 T cell receptor beta chains reported below all come from one sample, sequenced in a study of T cells in women clearing cervical HPV infection. Clones were sequenced by immunoSEQ multiplex PCR, and TCRdb holds only the in-frame ones, with some missing. The sample has tens of thousands of clones; the top ten hold roughly 1.3%. Specimen: blood buffy coat. Every receptor here comes from a woman between 18 and 69 years old with a cervical HPV16 infection that either progressed to CIN3+ or cleared (not recorded which).

A note on this clone: The CDR3 end lies 3 residues beyond the end of the read and is filled in from the germline J gene. This chain links TRBV2 with TRBJ1-6, with 7 positions matching TRBD1. Germline-derived CDR1 and CDR2 are SNHLY and FYNNEI. With 7 bases clipped from V and 7 bases from J, the junction kept 13 bases outside the gene matches. CDR3 length: 16 amino acids. The chain's CDR3 is CASKSHSGGGNSPLHF. CDR3 bases read: TGTGCCAGCAAATCTCACTCAGGGGGTGGAAATTCACCC.

Details on this clone: The read ends 3 residues before the CDR3 terminus; that terminus is restored from the germline J gene. The chain couples TRBV19 to TRBJ1-5; D is ambiguous. The germline gives CDR1 LNHDA, CDR2 SQIVND (reference sequence). The CDR3 is 16 residues long. Trimming removed 2 bases at V and 1 base at J, with 12 bases between. CDR3 protein: CASSILSPNSNQPQHF. Partial CDR3 DNA: TGTGCCAGTAGTATATTAAGCCCAAACAGCAATCAGCCC.

About this clone itself: The read is 3 residues too short to cover the CDR3 end, so that end is filled in from the germline J gene. This chain joins TRBV9 and TRBJ2-1; no clear D. The CDR3 totals 15 residues. Trimming took off 2 bases at V and 7 bases at J, with 16 bases between the two ends. Germline CDR1 is SGDLS and CDR2 is YYNGEE. The CDR3 reads CASSVGGSLRNEQFF. Incomplete CDR3 DNA: TGTGCCAGCAGCGTTGGCGGCTCCCTCCGGAATGAG.

With respect to this clone: The observed sequence ends 3 residues before the CDR3 terminus, with the missing tail filled in from the germline J gene. The chain couples TRBV19 to TRBJ1-6, with a weak D call TRBD1 (6 bases). Germline values: CDR1 LNHDA, CDR2 SQIVND (reference sequence). The V gene lost 6 bases and the J gene lost 3 bases, with 9 bases spanning the gap. CDR3 length equals 14 residues. The DNA read from the CDR3 is TGTGCCAGTAGACCACAGGGCTATAATTCACCC. This codes for CASRPQGYNSP. The whole CDR3 region reads CASRPQGYNSPLHF.

About this clone: Sequencing ends 3 residues short of the CDR3 end; the germline J gene provides the rest. This chain uses TRBV7-2 with TRBJ1-2, with D possibly matching TRBD1 (5 bases). The germline CDR1 and CDR2 sequences are SGHTA and FQGNSA. The V and J ends lost 3 bases and 1 base respectively, with 9 bases between them. CDR3 length: 14 amino acids. The CDR3 here is CASSFRDSNYGYTF. CDR3 DNA (partial): TGTGCCAGCAGCTTCAGGGATAGTAACTATGGC.

Comments on this clone: The read stops 3 residues short of the end of the CDR3; the missing end is completed from the germline J gene. This chain connects TRBV19 to TRBJ2-2; TRBD2 might be the D (5 bases). CDR1 and CDR2 (germline): LNHDA, SQIVND (reference sequence). This CDR3 spans 14 amino acids. The sequenced CDR3 bases are TGTGCCAGTAGTGTTCGGGGAGATGGTTCACCG. Protein product: CASSVRGDGSP. The whole CDR3 is CASSVRGDGSPLFF.

A word on this clone: The read stops 3 residues short of the end of the CDR3; the missing end is completed from the germline J gene. The chain uses TRBV6-2 or TRBV6-3 and TRBJ2-7; D possibly uses TRBD1 or TRBD2 (6 bases each). V was trimmed by 3 bases and J by 2 bases, leaving 20 bases between them. The length of the CDR3 is 17 residues. From germline, CDR1 is MNHEY and CDR2 SVGEGT. The DNA read from the CDR3 is TGTGCCAGCAGTTATCTGCCCGGGCGGAGGGACACCTACGAG. Translation: CASSYLPGRRDTYE. From start to end, the CDR3 is CASSYLPGRRDTYEQYF.

Of note for this clone: The read is 3 residues too short to cover the CDR3 end, so that end is filled in from the germline J gene. The chain combines TRBV2 with TRBJ2-2; possibly TRBD2 for D (5 bases). CDR3 length: 14 amino acids. V dropped 3 bases and J dropped 8 bases, with 13 bases sitting between them. Germline CDR1 and CDR2: SNHLY and FYNNEI. CDR3 DNA, as far as it was read: TGTGCCAGCAGTGACGGGCTAGCTTCGGGGGAG. Translating gives CASSDGLASGE. The entire CDR3 sequence reads CASSDGLASGELFF.

Comments on this clone: The read terminates 3 residues before the CDR3 end, so the remaining end is supplied by the germline J gene. V usage is TRBV19 and J usage is TRBJ1-1; 8 positions match TRBD1. Germline CDR1 and CDR2: LNHDA and SQIVND (reference sequence). CDR3 length: 14 residues. Trimming at V came to 6 bases and at J to 0 bases, leaving 3 bases not matched to a gene. Here the CDR3 reads CASRWTGLNTEAFF. CDR3 bases read: TGTGCCAGTAGATGGACAGGGCTGAACACTGAA.

Worth noting for this clone: The CDR3 end is not reached by the read, which stops 3 residues before it; the germline J gene fills it in. The rearrangement links TRBV29-1 to TRBJ1-4; 9 bases fit TRBD1. The CDR3 consists of 14 residues. Trimming at V came to 1 base and at J to 6 bases, leaving 3 bases not matched to a gene. Germline V gives CDR1 SQVTM, CDR2 ANQGSEA. The covered CDR3 bases are TGCAGCGTTGAAGCCGGGACAGGGTATGAAAAA. This codes for CSVEAGTGYEK. The CDR3, in full, reads CSVEAGTGYEKLFF.

In regard to this clone: The CDR3 extends 3 residues past the end of the read, so its final part is completed from the germline J gene. The chain recombines TRBV18 with TRBJ1-2, with a tentative D call TRBD1 (6 bases). The V gene lost 1 base and the J gene lost 4 bases, with 10 bases spanning the gap. CDR3 length: 14 residues. Germline V gene data show CDR1 as KGHSH and CDR2 as LQKENI. The CDR3 loop is CASSPQRDTYGYTF. CDR3 DNA, as far as it was read: TGTGCCAGCTCACCACAGAGGGACACCTATGGC.

As for this clone: The read ends 3 residues shy of where the CDR3 ends; the end is completed using the germline J gene. V usage is TRBV19 and J usage is TRBJ2-5, with 11 bases lining up with TRBD2. Trimming removed 6 bases from V and 6 bases from J; junction bases left unmatched: 9. The CDR3 is 15 residues long. Germline V gene lookup returns CDR1 LNHDA and CDR2 SQIVND (reference sequence). The sequenced CDR3 bases are TGTGCCAGTAGCCCCCTCGGGACTAGCGGACAGACC. The encoded protein is CASSPLGTSGQT. The full CDR3 protein reads CASSPLGTSGQTQYF.

Points on this clone: Read coverage stops 3 residues before the CDR3 terminus; the germline J gene supplies the remainder. This chain uses TRBV20-1 with TRBJ2-1; D uncertain. The germline gives CDR1 DFQATT, CDR2 SNEGSKA (reference sequence). V lost 7 bases to trimming and J lost 2 bases, with 6 bases between them. The CDR3 runs to 11 residues. The CDR3 DNA, read in part, is TGCAGTGAGGTTCCCTACAATGAG. As protein: CSEVPYNE. The full CDR3 is CSEVPYNEQFF.

With regard to this clone: The read ends 3 residues early relative to the CDR3; the germline J gene fills the gap. This rearrangement joins TRBV11-3 to TRBJ2-5; 11 nucleotides match TRBD1. Germline values: CDR1 SGHNT, CDR2 YENEEA. The CDR3 extends over 13 amino acids. Here the CDR3 reads CASSFGTGGTQYF. CDR3 bases read: TGTGCCAGCAGCTTTGGGACAGGGGGAACC.

CDR3 sequence reads: CASSPLTGGYTF. Incomplete CDR3 DNA: TGTGCCAGCTCACCACTGACGGGTGGC. The chain combines TRBV18 with TRBJ1-2, with D unclear. Read sequence stops 3 residues before the CDR3 end, and the germline J gene provides the missing end. CDR3 length: 12 amino acids. V lost 1 base, J lost 7 bases, and 7 bases lay in between. CDR1 KGHSH and CDR2 LQKENI come from the germline V gene.

A note on this clone: The read terminates 3 residues before the CDR3 end, so the remaining end is supplied by the germline J gene. The chain carries TRBV19 and TRBJ2-1, with 7 bases identical to TRBD1. The CDR3 extends over 13 amino acids. V gave up 6 bases and J gave up 3 bases; unmatched junction bases: 2. From germline, CDR1 is LNHDA and CDR2 SQIVND (reference sequence). Here the CDR3 reads CASRRGLYNEQFF. Incomplete CDR3 DNA: TGTGCCAGTAGGAGGGGGCTCTACAATGAG.

CDR3 region: CARSETDSNQPQHF. The sequenced CDR3 bases are TGTGCCAGGTCAGAGACAGATAGCAATCAGCCC. This rearrangement joins TRBV2 to TRBJ1-5; TRBD1 might be the D (5 bases). The CDR3 goes on 3 residues after the read ends, and that part is filled in from the germline J gene. The CDR3 extends over 14 amino acids. The germline V gene encodes CDR1 SNHLY and CDR2 FYNNEI. V lost 9 bases and J lost 0, with 12 bases in between.

With regard to this clone: The sequence runs out 3 residues before the end of the CDR3; the remainder is reconstructed from the germline J gene. This rearrangement joins TRBV6-2 or TRBV6-3 to TRBJ2-1, with 9 bases lining up with TRBD2. In germline, CDR1 is MNHEY, CDR2 SVGEGT. The junction had 10 bases not matched to a gene; V was cut back by 6 bases and J by 7 bases. The CDR3 has 15 amino acids. The sequenced part of the CDR3 DNA is TGTGCCAGCAGCCTGCTAGCGGGAAAGAGAAATGAG. Its translation: CASSLLAGKRNE. The full CDR3 protein is CASSLLAGKRNEQFF.